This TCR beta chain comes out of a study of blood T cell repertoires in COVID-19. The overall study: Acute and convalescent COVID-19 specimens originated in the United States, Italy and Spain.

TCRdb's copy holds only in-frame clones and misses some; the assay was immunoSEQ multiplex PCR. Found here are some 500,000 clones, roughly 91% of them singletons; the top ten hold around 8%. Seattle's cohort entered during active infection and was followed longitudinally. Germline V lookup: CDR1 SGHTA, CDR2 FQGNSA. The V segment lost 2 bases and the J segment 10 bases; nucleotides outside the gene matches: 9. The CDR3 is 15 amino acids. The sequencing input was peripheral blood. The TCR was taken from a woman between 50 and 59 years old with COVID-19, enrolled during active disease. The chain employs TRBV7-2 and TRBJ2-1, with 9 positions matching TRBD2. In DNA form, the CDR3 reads TGTGCCAGCAGCTTAAGGGTAGCGGGGGCGAGGGAGCAGTTCTTC. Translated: CASSLRVAGAREQFF.